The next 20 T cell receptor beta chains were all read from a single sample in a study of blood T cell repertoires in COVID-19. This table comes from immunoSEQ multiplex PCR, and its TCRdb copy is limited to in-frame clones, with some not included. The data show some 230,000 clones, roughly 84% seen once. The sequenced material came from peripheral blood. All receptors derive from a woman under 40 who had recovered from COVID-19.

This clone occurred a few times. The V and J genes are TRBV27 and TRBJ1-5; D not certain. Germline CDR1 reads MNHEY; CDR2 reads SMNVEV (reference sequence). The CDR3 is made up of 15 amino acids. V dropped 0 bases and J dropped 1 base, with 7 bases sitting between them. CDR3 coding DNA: TGTGCCAGCAGTTTATCGGTGGGCAGCAATCAGCCCCAGCATTTT. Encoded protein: CASSLSVGSNQPQHF.

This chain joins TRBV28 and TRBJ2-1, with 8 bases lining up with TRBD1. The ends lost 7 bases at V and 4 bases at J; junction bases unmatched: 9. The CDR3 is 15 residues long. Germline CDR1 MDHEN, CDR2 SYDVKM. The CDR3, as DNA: TGTGCCAGCACACTAGACAGGGGTTTATACAATGAGCAGTTCTTC. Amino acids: CASTLDRGLYNEQFF.

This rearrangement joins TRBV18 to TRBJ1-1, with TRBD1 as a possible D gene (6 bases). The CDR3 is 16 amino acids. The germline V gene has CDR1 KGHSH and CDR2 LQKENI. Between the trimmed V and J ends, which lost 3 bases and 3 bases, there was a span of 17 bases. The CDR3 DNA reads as TGTGCCAGCTCACCTGCCTTACAGGGATCGGACACTGAAGCTTTCTTT. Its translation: CASSPALQGSDTEAFF. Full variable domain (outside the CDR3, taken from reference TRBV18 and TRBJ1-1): NAGVMQNPRHLVRRRGQEARLRCSPMKGHSHVYWYRQLPEEGLKFMVYLQKENIIDESGMPKERFSAEFPKEGPSILRIQQVVRGDSAAYFCASSPALQGSDTEAFFGQGTRLTVV.

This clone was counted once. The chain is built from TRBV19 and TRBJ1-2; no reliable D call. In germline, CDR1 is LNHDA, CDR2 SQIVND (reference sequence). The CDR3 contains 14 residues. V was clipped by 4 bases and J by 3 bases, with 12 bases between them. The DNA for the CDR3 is TGTGCCAGTAGTACCGACCCGAGGGACTATGGCTACACCTTC. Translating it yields CASSTDPRDYGYTF. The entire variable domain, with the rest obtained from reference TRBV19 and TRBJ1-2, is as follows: DGGITQSPKYLFRKEGQNVTLSCEQNLNHDAMYWYRQDPGQGLRLIYYSQIVNDFQKGDIAEGYSVSREKKESFPLTVTSAQKNPTAFYLCASSTDPRDYGYTFGSGTRLTVV.

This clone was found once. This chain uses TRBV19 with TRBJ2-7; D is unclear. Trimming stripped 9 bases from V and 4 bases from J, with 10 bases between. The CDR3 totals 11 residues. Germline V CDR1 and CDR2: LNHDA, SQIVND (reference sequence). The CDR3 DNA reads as TGTGCCAGCCGAGCAGGATACGAGCAGTACTTC. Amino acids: CASRAGYEQYF.

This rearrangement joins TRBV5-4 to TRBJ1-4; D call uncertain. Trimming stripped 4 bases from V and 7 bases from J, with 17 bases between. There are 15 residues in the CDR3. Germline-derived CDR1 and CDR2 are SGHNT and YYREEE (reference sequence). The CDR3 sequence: CASSPAGSPGEKLFF. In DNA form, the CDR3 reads TGTGCCAGCAGCCCGGCCGGGAGCCCCGGTGAAAAACTGTTTTTT. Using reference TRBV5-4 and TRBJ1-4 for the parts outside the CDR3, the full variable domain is ETGVTQSPTHLIKTRGQQVTLRCSSQSGHNTVSWYQQALGQGPQFIFQYYREEENGRGNFPPRFSGLQFPNYSSELNVNALELDDSALYLCASSPAGSPGEKLFFGSGTQLSVL.

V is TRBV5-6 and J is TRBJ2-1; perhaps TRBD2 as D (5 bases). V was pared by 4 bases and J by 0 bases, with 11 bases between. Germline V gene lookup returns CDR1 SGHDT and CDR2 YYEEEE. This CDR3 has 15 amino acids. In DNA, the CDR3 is TGTGCCAGCAGCCGCGGGTTTAGCTCCTACAATGAGCAGTTCTTC. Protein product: CASSRGFSSYNEQFF.

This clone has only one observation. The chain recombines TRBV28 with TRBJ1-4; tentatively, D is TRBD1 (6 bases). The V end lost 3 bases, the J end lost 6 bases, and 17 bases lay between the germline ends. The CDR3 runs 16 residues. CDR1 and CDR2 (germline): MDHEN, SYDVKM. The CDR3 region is CASSLVRGAADEKLFF. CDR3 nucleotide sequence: TGTGCCAGCAGTTTGGTTCGGGGGGCGGCTGATGAAAAACTGTTTTTT.

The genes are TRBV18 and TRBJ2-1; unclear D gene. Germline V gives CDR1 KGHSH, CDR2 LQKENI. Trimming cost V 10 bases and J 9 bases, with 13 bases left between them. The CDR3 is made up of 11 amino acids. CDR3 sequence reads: CATNGDGEQFF. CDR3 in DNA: TGTGCCACCAACGGAGACGGTGAGCAGTTCTTC.

CDR3 region: CATSRQDGYEQYF. The CDR3, as DNA: TGTGCCACCAGTAGACAGGACGGCTACGAGCAGTACTTC. The chain employs TRBV24-1 and TRBJ2-7; a possible D gene is TRBD1 (6 bases). This CDR3 comprises 13 residues. The germline gives CDR1 KGHDR, CDR2 SFDVKD. Trimming cost V 6 bases and J 3 bases, with 11 bases left between them.

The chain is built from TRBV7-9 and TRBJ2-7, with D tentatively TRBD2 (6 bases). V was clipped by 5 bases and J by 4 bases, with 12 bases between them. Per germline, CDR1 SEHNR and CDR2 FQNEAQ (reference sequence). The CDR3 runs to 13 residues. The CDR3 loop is CASSQGTVYEQYF. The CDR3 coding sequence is TGTGCCAGCAGCCAAGGGACTGTTTACGAGCAGTACTTC.

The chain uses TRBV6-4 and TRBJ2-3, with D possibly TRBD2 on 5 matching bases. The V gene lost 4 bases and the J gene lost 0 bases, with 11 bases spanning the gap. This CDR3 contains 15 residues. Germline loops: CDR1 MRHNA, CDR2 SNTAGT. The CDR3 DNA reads TGTGCCAGCAGTGTGGACTTCACTAGCACAGATACGCAGTATTTT. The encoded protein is CASSVDFTSTDTQYF.

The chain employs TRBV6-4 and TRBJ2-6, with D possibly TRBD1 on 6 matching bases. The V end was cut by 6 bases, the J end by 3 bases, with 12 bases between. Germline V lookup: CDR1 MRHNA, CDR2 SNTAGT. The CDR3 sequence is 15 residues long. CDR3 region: CASRHTGYGANVLTF. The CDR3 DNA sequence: TGTGCCAGCAGACACACAGGGTATGGGGCCAACGTCCTGACTTTC.

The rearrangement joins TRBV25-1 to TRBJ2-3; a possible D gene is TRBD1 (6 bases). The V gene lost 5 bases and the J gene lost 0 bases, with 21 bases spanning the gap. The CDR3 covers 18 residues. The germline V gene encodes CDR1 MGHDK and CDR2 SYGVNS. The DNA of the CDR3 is TGTGCCAGCAGTTCTCATCCCGGGACAACCGCTAGCACAGATACGCAGTATTTT. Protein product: CASSSHPGTTASTDTQYF.

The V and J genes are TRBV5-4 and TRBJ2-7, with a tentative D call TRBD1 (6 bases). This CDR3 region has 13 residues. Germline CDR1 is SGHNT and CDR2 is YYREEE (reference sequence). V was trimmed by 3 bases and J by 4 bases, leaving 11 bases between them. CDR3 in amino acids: CASSSRDIYEQYF. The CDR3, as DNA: TGTGCCAGCAGCTCCCGGGACATTTACGAGCAGTACTTC.

Here the CDR3 reads CASSPHRDWRGYTF. CDR3 in DNA: TGTGCCAGCTCACCACACAGGGATTGGCGTGGCTACACCTTC. The J gene is TRBJ1-2, the V gene TRBV18, with a possible D match to TRBD1 (6 bases). V shed 1 base and J shed 7 bases, with 13 bases lying between them. This CDR3 has 14 residues. Germline V gene data show CDR1 as KGHSH and CDR2 as LQKENI.

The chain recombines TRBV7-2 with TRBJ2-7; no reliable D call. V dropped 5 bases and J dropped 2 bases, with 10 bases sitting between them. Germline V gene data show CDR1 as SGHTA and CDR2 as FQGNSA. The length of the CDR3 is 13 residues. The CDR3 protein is CASSHSATYEQYF. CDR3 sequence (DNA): TGTGCCAGCAGCCACAGTGCCACCTACGAGCAGTACTTC.

CDR3 residues: CASSARSGNQPQHF. The CDR3 DNA sequence: TGTGCCAGCAGTGCTAGGTCGGGCAATCAGCCCCAGCATTTT. The chain links TRBV2 to TRBJ1-5; D is uncertain. Germline lookup yields CDR1 SNHLY and CDR2 FYNNEI. There are 14 residues in the CDR3. Trimming shortened V by 4 bases and J by 2 bases, and 9 bases separated the two germline ends.

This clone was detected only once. The CDR3 sequence is CASSPGILDTQYF. CDR3 coding DNA: TGTGCCAGCAGCCCCGGGATTCTAGATACGCAGTATTTT. The rearrangement links TRBV9 to TRBJ2-3; perhaps TRBD2 as D (5 bases). Germline V gene data show CDR1 as SGDLS and CDR2 as YYNGEE. The germline V and J ends were trimmed by 4 bases and 5 bases, with 11 bases remaining between them. This CDR3 region has 13 residues.

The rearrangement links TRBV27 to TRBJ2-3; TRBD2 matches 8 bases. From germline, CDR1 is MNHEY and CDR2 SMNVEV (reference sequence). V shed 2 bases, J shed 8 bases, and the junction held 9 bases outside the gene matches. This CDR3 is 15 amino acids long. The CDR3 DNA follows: TGTGCCAGCAGTTTAAGTAGTGGGAGCGGGGGTACGCAGTATTTT. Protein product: CASSLSSGSGGTQYF.